This entry lists 13 T cell receptor beta chains sequenced from one sample in a study of shared clonotypes between healthy human individuals. The naive CD8 population came from CD45RO-negative cells selected for CCR7, without terminally differentiated effector memory CD45RA+ cells. The protocol was immunoSEQ multiplex PCR, while the TCRdb copy is restricted to in-frame clones and leaves out a portion. The repertoire includes fewer than 850,000 clones, approximately 97% of them detected once, and around 0.21% sits in the top ten. Sequencing used naive CD8+ T cells sorted from blood. All receptors derive from a man between 25 and 39 years old in good health.

With regard to this clone: A read error may produce the germline difference seen at one junction end. This chain links TRBV6-1 with TRBJ2-2; tentatively, D is TRBD1 (6 bases). The CDR3 covers 16 residues. Germline V gives CDR1 MNHNS, CDR2 SASEGT. The CDR3 loop reads CASSDRTGFPTGVLFF. DNA of the CDR3: TGTGCCAGCAGTGACCGTACAGGGTTCCCCACCGGGGTGCTGTTTTTT.

The V and J genes are TRBV7-6 and TRBJ2-5; D is undetermined. This CDR3 spans 14 amino acids. Germline CDR1 SGHVS, CDR2 FNYEAQ. Trimming left V 3 bases short and J 2 bases short, with 10 bases between. Here the CDR3 DNA reads TGTGCCAGCAGCTTGCTCCGATCTCAAGAGACCCAGTACTTC. This sequence encodes CASSLLRSQETQYF. The whole variable domain, filled in from reference TRBV7-6 and TRBJ2-5, reads GAGVSQSPRYKVTKRGQDVALRCDPISGHVSLYWYRQALGQGPEFLTYFNYEAQQDKSGLPNDRFSAERPEGSISTLTIQRTEQRDSAMYRCASSLLRSQETQYFGPGTRLLVL.

Concerning this clone: The same CDR3 arises from other DNA sequences in this sample as well. The chain uses TRBV11-2 and TRBJ2-7, with TRBD1 matching over 8 bases. The CDR3 covers 15 residues. CDR1 is SGHAT and CDR2 is FQNNGV in the germline V gene. V was clipped by 3 bases and J by 4 bases; unmatched bases: 8. Here the CDR3 DNA reads TGTGCCAGCAGCTTTGGACAGGGAGGCCTATACGAGCAGTACTTC. This encodes CASSFGQGGLYEQYF.

J is TRBJ1-1 and V is TRBV5-1, with D possibly matching TRBD1 (6 bases). This CDR3 is 12 amino acids long. V dropped 3 bases and J dropped 11 bases, with 14 bases sitting between them. CDR1 is SGHRS and CDR2 is YFSETQ in the germline V gene. This CDR3 is CASSSKGERAFF. In nucleotides, the CDR3 is TGCGCCAGCAGCTCCAAGGGGGAACGTGCTTTCTTT.

J is TRBJ2-2 and V is TRBV7-9, with 14 bases identical to TRBD2. Germline V gene lookup returns CDR1 SEHNR and CDR2 FQNEAQ (reference sequence). Losses at the gene ends were 4 bases for V and 2 bases for J; bases not matched to a gene: 9. CDR3 length: 19 residues. The CDR3 bases are TGTGCCAGCAGCTCCAACGGACTAGCGGGAGGCTATAACACCGGGGAGCTGTTTTTT. Its translation is CASSSNGLAGGYNTGELFF.

This rearrangement joins TRBV29-1 to TRBJ2-1; D call uncertain. The V end lost 0 bases, the J end lost 6 bases, and 15 bases lay between the germline ends. The CDR3 is 15 amino acids. Germline V gene sequence: CDR1 SQVTM, CDR2 ANQGSEA. The CDR3 here is CSVEDPNSAINEQFF. CDR3 bases: TGCAGCGTTGAAGACCCTAATTCTGCTATCAATGAGCAGTTCTTC.

V gene TRBV5-1 combines with J gene TRBJ2-7; the D gene is possibly TRBD1 (5 bases). Germline CDR1 reads SGHRS; CDR2 reads YFSETQ. This CDR3 spans 18 amino acids. Trimming left V 0 bases short and J 6 bases short, with 25 bases between. The chain's CDR3 is CASSLVAKTTDFPLEQYF. In nucleotides, the CDR3 is TGCGCCAGCAGCTTGGTCGCCAAAACGACAGATTTTCCCCTCGAGCAGTACTTC.

The V and J genes are TRBV27 and TRBJ1-2; D perhaps matches TRBD1 (6 bases). Germline V gene sequence: CDR1 MNHEY, CDR2 SMNVEV (reference sequence). V shed 2 bases and J shed 2 bases, with 9 bases lying between them. This CDR3 has 14 amino acids. CDR3: CASSLMGGNYGYTF. The CDR3 bases are TGTGCCAGCAGTTTAATGGGGGGCAACTATGGCTACACCTTC.

The chain uses TRBV11-2 and TRBJ2-1, with D perhaps being TRBD1 or TRBD2 (5 bases each). The germline V gene has CDR1 SGHAT and CDR2 FQNNGV. V was cut by 4 bases and J by 5 bases, with 12 bases left in between. This CDR3 has 14 residues. The CDR3 region is CASSWGPGNNEQFF. CDR3 DNA sequence: TGTGCCAGCAGCTGGGGACCAGGGAACAATGAGCAGTTCTTC. Full variable domain (remainder filled in from reference TRBV11-2 and TRBJ2-1): EAGVAQSPRYKIIEKRQSVAFWCNPISGHATLYWYQQILGQGPKLLIQFQNNGVVDDSQLPKDRFSAERLKGVDSTLKIQPAKLEDSAVYLCASSWGPGNNEQFFGPGTRLTVL.

The rearrangement uses TRBV27 and TRBJ2-7; TRBD2 aligns across 9 bases. Germline V gene lookup returns CDR1 MNHEY and CDR2 SMNVEV (reference sequence). This CDR3 spans 15 amino acids. Losses at the gene ends were 0 bases for V and 5 bases for J; bases not matched to a gene: 5. The CDR3 loop reads CASSLSAGGPHEQYF. DNA of the CDR3: TGTGCCAGCAGTTTATCGGCGGGAGGGCCCCACGAGCAGTACTTC.

The chain joins TRBV4-3 to TRBJ2-2, with 10 bases identical to TRBD2. Looked up from germline, CDR1 is LGHNA and CDR2 is YSLEER. Trimming at V came to 5 bases and at J to 1 base, leaving 7 bases not matched to a gene. CDR3 length: 17 residues. CDR3 in amino acids: CASSAHGTSVNTGELFF. In nucleotides, the CDR3 is TGCGCCAGCAGCGCGCACGGGACTAGCGTGAACACCGGGGAGCTGTTTTTT.

V usage is TRBV5-1 and J usage is TRBJ2-7; D is uncertain. The V and J ends lost 1 base and 7 bases respectively, with 9 bases between them. This CDR3 is built from 12 residues. The germline V gene has CDR1 SGHRS and CDR2 YFSETQ. The CDR3 region has the DNA TGCGCCAGCAGCTTGCCCGATTGGGAGCAGTACTTC. This codes for CASSLPDWEQYF.

The CDR3 region is CASSDQQGRETQYF. DNA for the CDR3: TGTGCCAGCAGCGATCAACAGGGGAGGGAGACCCAGTACTTC. V gene TRBV7-9 combines with J gene TRBJ2-5; weak D call: TRBD1 (7 bases). The CDR3 has 14 amino acids. Trimming shortened V by 5 bases and J by 5 bases, and 15 bases separated the two germline ends. Germline lookup yields CDR1 SEHNR and CDR2 FQNEAQ (reference sequence).